The 2 T cell receptor beta chains below all came from one sample that was sequenced in a study of blood T cell repertoires in COVID-19. The method was immunoSEQ multiplex PCR; TCRdb's version includes in-frame clones alone and lacks a portion of them. The sample has approximately 170,000 clones; 88% are singletons. The sequenced sample was peripheral blood. The receptors were sampled from a man over 45 who had recovered from COVID-19.

The rearrangement uses TRBV2 and TRBJ1-1, with D tentatively TRBD1 (6 bases). Germline V gene data show CDR1 as SNHLY and CDR2 as FYNNEI. The CDR3 sequence is 14 residues long. The V and J ends lost 3 bases and 7 bases respectively, with 15 bases between them. This chain's CDR3 is CASSDRGGGYEAFF. In nucleotides, the CDR3 is TGTGCCAGCAGTGACAGGGGAGGGGGGTATGAAGCTTTCTTT.

V gene TRBV18 combines with J gene TRBJ2-7; a possible D gene is TRBD1 (6 bases). From germline, CDR1 is KGHSH and CDR2 LQKENI. The CDR3 length is 14 residues. V lost 5 bases and J lost 2, with 13 bases in between. CDR3 bases: TGTGCCAGCTCAAGTAATCAGGGGACCTACGAGCAGTACTTC. As protein: CASSSNQGTYEQYF.